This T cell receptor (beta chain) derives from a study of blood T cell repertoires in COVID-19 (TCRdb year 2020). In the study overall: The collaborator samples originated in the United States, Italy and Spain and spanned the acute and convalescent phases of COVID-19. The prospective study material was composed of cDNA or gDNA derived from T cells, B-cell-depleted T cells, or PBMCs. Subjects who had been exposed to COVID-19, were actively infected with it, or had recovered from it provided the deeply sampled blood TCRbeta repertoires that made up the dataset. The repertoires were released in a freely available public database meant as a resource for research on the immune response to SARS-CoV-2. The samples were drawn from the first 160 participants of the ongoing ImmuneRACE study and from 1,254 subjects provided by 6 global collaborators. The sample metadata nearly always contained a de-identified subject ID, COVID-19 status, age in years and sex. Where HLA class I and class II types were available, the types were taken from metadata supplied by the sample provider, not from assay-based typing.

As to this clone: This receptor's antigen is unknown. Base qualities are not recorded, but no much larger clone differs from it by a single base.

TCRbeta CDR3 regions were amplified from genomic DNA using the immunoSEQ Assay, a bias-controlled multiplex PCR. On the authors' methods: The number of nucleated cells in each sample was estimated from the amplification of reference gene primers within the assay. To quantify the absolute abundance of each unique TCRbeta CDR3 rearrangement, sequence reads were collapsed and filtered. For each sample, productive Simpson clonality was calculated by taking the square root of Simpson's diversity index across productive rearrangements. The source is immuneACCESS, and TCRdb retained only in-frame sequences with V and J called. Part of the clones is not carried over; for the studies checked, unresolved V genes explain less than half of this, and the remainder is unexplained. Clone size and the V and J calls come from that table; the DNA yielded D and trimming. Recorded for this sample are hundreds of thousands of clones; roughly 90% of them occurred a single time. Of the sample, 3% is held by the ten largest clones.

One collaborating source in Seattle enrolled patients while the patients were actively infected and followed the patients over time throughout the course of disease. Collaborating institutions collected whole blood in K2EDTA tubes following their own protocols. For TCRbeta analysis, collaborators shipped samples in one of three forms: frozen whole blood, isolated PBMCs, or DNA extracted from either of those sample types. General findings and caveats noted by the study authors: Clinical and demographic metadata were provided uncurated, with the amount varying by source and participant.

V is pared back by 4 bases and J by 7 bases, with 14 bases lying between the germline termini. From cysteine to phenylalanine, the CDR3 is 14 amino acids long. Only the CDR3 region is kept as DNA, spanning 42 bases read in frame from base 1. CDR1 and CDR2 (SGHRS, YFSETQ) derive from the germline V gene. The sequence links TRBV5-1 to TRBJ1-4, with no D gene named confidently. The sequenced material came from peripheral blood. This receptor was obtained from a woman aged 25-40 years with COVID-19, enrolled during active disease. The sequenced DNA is TGCGCCAGCAGCCCCACGTCCTCAGGTGAAAAACTGTTTTTT. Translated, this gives CASSPTSSGEKLFF. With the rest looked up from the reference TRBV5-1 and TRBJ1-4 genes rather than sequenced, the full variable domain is KAGVTQTPRYLIKTRGQQVTLSCSPISGHRSVSWYQQTPGQGLQFLFEYFSETQRNKGNFPGRFSGRQFSNSRSEMNVSTLELGDSALYLCASSPTSSGEKLFFGSGTQLSVL.